A few counts support the clone carrying this T cell receptor beta chain. As yet, its antigen is unknown. Researchers reported that TCR beta cDNA libraries carried unique molecular identifiers. MiXCR, applied by TCRdb to the PCR reads, yields one record per CDR3 protein. This table has a few hundred thousand distinct CDR3 sequences, roughly 34% appearing once. This record comes from a study of post-analysis software for immune sequencing data. Study-level points and caveats: Comparison of patients with controls showed five TRBV segments more frequent in patients, TRBV5-6, TRBV5-1 and TRBV20-1 among them.

The ends were cut back, 6 bases at V and 0 bases at J, with 6 bases in the middle. The CDR3 loop spans 14 amino acids. Germline loops: CDR1 MNHEY, CDR2 SVGAGI. The sequencing input was blood. The sequence derives from a girl aged 2 to 17 with multiple sclerosis. The chain links TRBV6-5 to TRBJ2-6; no clear D. The CDR3 protein is CASSRTSGANVLTF. CDR3 nucleotides: TGTGCCAGCAGCCGCACCTCTGGGGCCAACGTCCTGACTTTC.